One sample yielded the 27 T cell receptor beta chains listed below, sequenced in a study of follicular helper T cells after annual influenza vaccination. Profiled with immunoSEQ multiplex PCR; TCRdb holds only in-frame clones, not every one. Altogether 12,000 or so clones are present, about 80% being singletons, with the ten largest covering 3.6%. The time point denotes: 2015-2016 season, pre-vaccination. Sequenced material: CXCR5+ CD38- circulating T follicular helper cells from blood, taken on the day of influenza vaccination. Documented subset: circulating Tfh, non-naive CD4+CXCR5+PD-1+ (ICOS+CD38+ or ICOS-CD38-). Receptor source: an adult who received the influenza vaccine.

The gene calls are TRBV27 and TRBJ1-2; D perhaps matches TRBD1 (5 bases). V lost 5 bases and J 5 bases, leaving 18 bases between the germline ends. The CDR3 spans 15 residues. The germline V gene has CDR1 MNHEY and CDR2 SMNVEV (reference sequence). The CDR3, as DNA: TGTGCCAGCAGTCGATCCGGGACGATCAATTATGGCTACACCTTC. Translated: CASSRSGTINYGYTF.

The genes are TRBV28 and TRBJ2-7; TRBD2 matches 8 bases. Per the germline V gene, CDR1 is MDHEN and CDR2 is SYDVKM. J gave up 7 bases and V 6 bases, and 11 bases lay outside the gene matches. This CDR3 comprises 14 residues. In DNA form, the CDR3 reads TGTGCCAGCAGGCTTCCGGGGGGGCCTAGAGAGCAGTACTTC. Protein sequence: CASRLPGGPREQYF. The variable domain in full, completed from reference TRBV28 and TRBJ2-7, reads DVKVTQSSRYLVKRTGEKVFLECVQDMDHENMFWYRQDPGLGLRLIYFSYDVKMKEKGDIPEGYSVSREKKERFSLILESASTNQTSMYLCASRLPGGPREQYFGPGTRLTVT.

This chain uses TRBV7-2 with TRBJ1-3, with D possibly TRBD1 on 6 matching bases. The germline gives CDR1 SGHTA, CDR2 FQGNSA. The V end was cut by 4 bases, the J end by 2 bases, with 12 bases between. CDR3 size: 15 residues. The CDR3 reads CASSWDSGAGNTIYF. For the CDR3, the DNA is TGTGCCAGCAGCTGGGACTCAGGGGCTGGAAACACCATATATTTT.

The chain couples TRBV5-4 to TRBJ2-2; D is uncertain. V dropped 4 bases and J dropped 0 bases, with 4 bases sitting between them. Per the germline V gene, CDR1 is SGHNT and CDR2 is YYREEE (reference sequence). This CDR3 contains 13 residues. CDR3 DNA: TGTGCCAGCAGCCGGTCGAACACCGGGGAGCTGTTTTTT. It translates to CASSRSNTGELFF.

The rearrangement links TRBV2 to TRBJ2-1; 10 nucleotides match TRBD2. CDR3 size: 12 residues. Germline values: CDR1 SNHLY, CDR2 FYNNEI. J lost 7 bases, V lost 9 bases, and 3 bases had no gene match. The CDR3 reads CASRLAGNEQFF. CDR3 bases: TGTGCCAGTCGACTAGCGGGTAATGAGCAGTTCTTC.

J is TRBJ1-5 and V is TRBV18; TRBD1 is a possible D gene (5 bases). CDR3 length: 14 residues. Germline CDR1 reads KGHSH; CDR2 reads LQKENI. The V gene lost 8 bases and the J gene lost 5 bases, with 16 bases spanning the gap. CDR3: CASRKWGDDQPQHF. The DNA of the CDR3 is TGTGCCAGCCGAAAGTGGGGGGATGATCAGCCCCAGCATTTT.

The chain couples TRBV5-4 to TRBJ1-1; D possibly corresponds to TRBD1 (6 bases). Per germline, CDR1 SGHNT and CDR2 YYREEE (reference sequence). The CDR3 extends over 13 amino acids. V dropped 3 bases and J dropped 8 bases, with 14 bases sitting between them. For the CDR3, the DNA is TGTGCCAGCAGCTCCCCTTCGGGGGGCGAAGCTTTCTTT. Amino acid sequence: CASSSPSGGEAFF.

The chain links TRBV5-4 to TRBJ2-7, with D perhaps TRBD1 or TRBD2 (5 bases each). This CDR3 region has 14 residues. V gave up 3 bases and J gave up 2 bases, with 12 bases separating them. CDR1 is SGHNT and CDR2 is YYREEE in the germline V gene (reference sequence). Here the CDR3 reads CASSSGTPTYEQYF. Written as DNA, the CDR3 is TGTGCCAGCAGCTCCGGGACGCCCACCTACGAGCAGTACTTC.

V and J are TRBV5-1 and TRBJ2-5; 8 bases agree with TRBD2. V dropped 0 bases and J dropped 4; count of bases not matched to a gene: 2. The CDR3 extends over 14 amino acids. Germline CDR1 reads SGHRS; CDR2 reads YFSETQ. CDR3 in amino acids: CASSLAGGPETQYF. Written as DNA, the CDR3 is TGCGCCAGCAGCTTGGCGGGGGGGCCAGAGACCCAGTACTTC.

The genes are TRBV19 and TRBJ2-3; D is perhaps TRBD2 (5 bases). Germline V lookup: CDR1 LNHDA, CDR2 SQIVND (reference sequence). V shed 8 bases and J shed 0 bases, with 21 bases lying between them. This CDR3 has 17 residues. The DNA of the CDR3 is TGTGCCAGTGCAAAGCAAAACGGACTCATGAGCACAGATACGCAGTATTTT. Translating it yields CASAKQNGLMSTDTQYF.

The chain is built from TRBV7-2 and TRBJ2-5, with a tentative D call TRBD1 (5 bases). CDR1 is SGHTA, CDR2 FQGNSA, per germline. Deletions cut 7 bases from V and 4 bases from J, with 13 bases between. CDR3 size: 13 residues. The CDR3 region is CASTSGWLETQYF. The DNA of the CDR3 is TGTGCCAGCACCTCAGGGTGGCTAGAGACCCAGTACTTC. Combining the CDR3 with reference TRBV7-2 and TRBJ2-5 gives the whole variable domain GAGVSQSPSNKVTEKGKDVELRCDPISGHTALYWYRQSLGQGLEFLIYFQGNSAPDKSGLPSDRFSAERTGGSVSTLTIQRTQQEDSAVYLCASTSGWLETQYFGPGTRLLVL.

The J gene is TRBJ1-5, the V gene TRBV6-6, with 7 nucleotides matching TRBD1. Germline loops: CDR1 MNHNY, CDR2 SVGAGI (reference sequence). This CDR3 is 14 amino acids long. Trimming cost V 2 bases and J 7 bases; bases outside gene matches: 5. This CDR3 is CASSYQGGAQPQHF. DNA for the CDR3: TGTGCCAGCAGTTACCAGGGGGGGGCCCAGCCCCAGCATTTT.

The chain links TRBV19 to TRBJ1-1; D not certain. Trimming removed 6 bases from V and 5 bases from J, with 16 bases in between. The CDR3 loop spans 14 amino acids. CDR1 and CDR2 from the germline V gene are LNHDA and SQIVND (reference sequence). For the CDR3, the DNA is TGTGCCAGTAGATGGAAGGCAGGAGAAACTGAAGCTTTCTTT. This codes for CASRWKAGETEAFF.

The chain joins TRBV27 to TRBJ2-5; 7 bases are a match to TRBD1. Germline V lookup: CDR1 MNHEY, CDR2 SMNVEV (reference sequence). J lost 4 bases, V lost 6 bases, and 11 bases had no gene match. The CDR3 consists of 15 residues. CDR3 protein: CASSRYEGARETQYF. CDR3 nucleotides: TGTGCCAGCAGCCGGTACGAGGGGGCGAGAGAGACCCAGTACTTC.

This chain connects TRBV7-7 to TRBJ2-5; no clear D. Trimming took off 0 bases at V and 5 bases at J, with 4 bases between the two ends. Germline V lookup: CDR1 SSHAT, CDR2 FNYEAQ (reference sequence). CDR3 length: 12 residues. The CDR3 protein is CASSLAGETQYF. CDR3 coding DNA: TGTGCCAGCAGCTTAGCGGGGGAGACCCAGTACTTC.

V usage is TRBV5-4 and J usage is TRBJ2-6; D ambiguous. The CDR3 totals 15 residues. Germline CDR1 SGHNT, CDR2 YYREEE (reference sequence). Deletions cut 4 bases from V and 1 base from J, with 9 bases between. The CDR3 sequence is CASSVPGSGANVLTF. The CDR3 coding sequence is TGTGCCAGCAGCGTCCCAGGTTCTGGGGCCAACGTCCTGACTTTC.

This chain connects TRBV11-2 to TRBJ1-1; D perhaps matches TRBD1 (6 bases). Trimming left V 2 bases short and J 2 bases short, with 12 bases between. The CDR3 consists of 15 residues. Germline CDR1 SGHAT, CDR2 FQNNGV. This CDR3 reads CASSLSKGVNTEAFF. For the CDR3, the DNA is TGTGCCAGCAGCTTAAGTAAGGGGGTCAACACTGAAGCTTTCTTT. Full variable domain (missing parts from reference TRBV11-2 and TRBJ1-1): EAGVAQSPRYKIIEKRQSVAFWCNPISGHATLYWYQQILGQGPKLLIQFQNNGVVDDSQLPKDRFSAERLKGVDSTLKIQPAKLEDSAVYLCASSLSKGVNTEAFFGQGTRLTVV.

This clone appeared once. V is TRBV2 and J is TRBJ1-1, with D maybe TRBD1 (6 bases). The V gene's germline CDR1 is SNHLY and CDR2 FYNNEI. V was shortened by 1 base and J by 1 base, with 13 bases between the two germline ends. This CDR3 has 16 amino acids. CDR3 sequence (DNA): TGTGCCAGCAGTGAAGAGGGGGGGGCCCCGAACACTGAAGCTTTCTTT. Its protein is CASSEEGGAPNTEAFF.

This chain uses TRBV29-1 with TRBJ1-5; no clear D gene. Germline CDR1 SQVTM, CDR2 ANQGSEA. The CDR3 is 13 amino acids. Trimming shortened V by 4 bases and J by 0 bases, and 7 bases separated the two germline ends. CDR3 in DNA: TGCAGCGTTGTGGACGATAGCAATCAGCCCCAGCATTTT. It specifies CSVVDDSNQPQHF.

This sequence joins TRBV18 and TRBJ2-5; TRBD1 matches at 8 bases. CDR1 is KGHSH, CDR2 LQKENI, per germline. The CDR3 totals 17 residues. Trimming took 3 bases from V and 1 from J; bases not matched to a gene: 10. In DNA, the CDR3 is TGTGCCAGCTCACCGCCCAGACAGGGGCCCTCCCAAGAGACCCAGTACTTC. Translating gives CASSPPRQGPSQETQYF.

This clone has a single count. The V gene is TRBV7-2, the J gene TRBJ1-2; D not certain. Germline V gives CDR1 SGHTA, CDR2 FQGNSA. CDR3 length: 16 amino acids. The germline V and J ends were trimmed by 1 base and 3 bases, with 15 bases remaining between them. The CDR3 region has the DNA TGTGCCAGCAGCTTAGAGAAGCGGCGGGTAGACTATGGCTACACCTTC. Its translation is CASSLEKRRVDYGYTF.

In its sample, this clone was seen once. The rearrangement links TRBV7-8 to TRBJ2-5; D possibly corresponds to TRBD1 (5 bases). Per germline, CDR1 SGHVS and CDR2 FQNEAQ. Trimming took off 1 base at V and 5 bases at J, with 11 bases between the two ends. This CDR3 contains 14 residues. CDR3 loop: CASSLGGRGETQYF. As DNA, the CDR3 is TGTGCCAGCAGCTTAGGGGGTAGGGGTGAGACCCAGTACTTC.

This clone was observed a few times. The chain carries TRBV29-1 and TRBJ1-6, with D uncertain. From germline, CDR1 is SQVTM and CDR2 ANQGSEA. The CDR3 sequence is 17 residues long. CDR3 in amino acids: CRLRVIDESSYNSPLHF. The CDR3 DNA reads TGCAGGCTAAGGGTTATCGACGAGAGCTCCTATAATTCACCCCTCCACTTT.

The chain joins TRBV7-3 to TRBJ1-1, with a weak D call TRBD1 (5 bases). Looked up from germline, CDR1 is SGHTA and CDR2 is FQGTGA. The ends were cut back, 3 bases at V and 1 base at J, with 15 bases in the middle. The CDR3 covers 16 residues. CDR3 nucleotides: TGTGCCAGCAGCTTGACTCCCACGGGGACGAACACTGAAGCTTTCTTT. The encoded protein is CASSLTPTGTNTEAFF.

The J gene is TRBJ2-7, the V gene TRBV5-6; TRBD1 aligns across 9 bases. CDR3 length: 13 amino acids. Germline V gene sequence: CDR1 SGHDT, CDR2 YYEEEE. V lost 8 bases, J lost 6 bases, and 9 bases stayed unmatched. CDR3 DNA sequence: TGTGCCAGTAGAAGACAGGGGGTCGGCGAGCAGTACTTC. Residues: CASRRQGVGEQYF.

The CDR3 sequence is CASSQKQGDTEAFF. DNA of the CDR3: TGTGCCAGCTCACAGAAACAGGGCGACACTGAAGCTTTCTTT. This sequence joins TRBV18 and TRBJ1-1; D is perhaps TRBD1 (6 bases). Germline V CDR1 and CDR2: KGHSH, LQKENI. The CDR3 consists of 14 residues. Trimming shortened V by 4 bases and J by 3 bases, and 12 bases separated the two germline ends.

This chain links TRBV23-1 with TRBJ1-6, with a tentative D call TRBD1 (5 bases). TRBV23-1 is an ORF; its function is uncertain. The germline V and J ends were trimmed by 0 bases and 2 bases, with 11 bases remaining between them. This CDR3 has 17 amino acids. The CDR3 DNA is TGCGCCAGCAGTCAATCGTGGTGGGGCCCCTATAATTCACCCCTCCACTTT. It yields the protein CASSQSWWGPYNSPLHF.